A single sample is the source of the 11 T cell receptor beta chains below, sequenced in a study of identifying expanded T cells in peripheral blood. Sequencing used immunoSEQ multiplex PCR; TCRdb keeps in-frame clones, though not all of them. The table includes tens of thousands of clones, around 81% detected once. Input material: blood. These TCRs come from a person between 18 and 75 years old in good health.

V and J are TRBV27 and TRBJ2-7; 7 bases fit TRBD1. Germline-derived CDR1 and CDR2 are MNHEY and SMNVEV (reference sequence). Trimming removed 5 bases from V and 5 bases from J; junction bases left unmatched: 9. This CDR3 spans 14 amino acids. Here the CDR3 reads CASSPSGQRNEQYF. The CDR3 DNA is TGTGCCAGCAGTCCTTCGGGACAGAGAAACGAGCAGTACTTC.

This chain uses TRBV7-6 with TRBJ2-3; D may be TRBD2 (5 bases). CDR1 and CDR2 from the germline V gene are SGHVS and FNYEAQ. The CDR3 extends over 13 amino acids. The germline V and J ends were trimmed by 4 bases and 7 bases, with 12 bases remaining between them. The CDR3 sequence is CASSSSGVNTQYF. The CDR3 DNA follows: TGTGCCAGCAGCTCAAGCGGAGTAAATACGCAGTATTTT.

The CDR3 loop reads CASSFVDSHYGYTF. CDR3 nucleotides: TGTGCCAGCAGCTTCGTCGACAGTCATTATGGCTACACCTTC. J is TRBJ1-2 and V is TRBV5-4; D is perhaps TRBD1 (5 bases). The CDR3 is 14 residues long. The germline V gene has CDR1 SGHNT and CDR2 YYREEE (reference sequence). V lost 2 bases, J lost 5 bases, and 13 bases lay in between.

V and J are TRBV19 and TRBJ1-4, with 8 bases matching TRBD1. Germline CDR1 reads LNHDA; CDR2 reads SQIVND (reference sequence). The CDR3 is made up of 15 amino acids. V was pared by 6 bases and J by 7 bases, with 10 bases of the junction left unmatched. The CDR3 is CASSLGQADVEKLFF. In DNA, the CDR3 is TGTGCCAGTAGCTTGGGACAGGCGGATGTTGAAAAACTGTTTTTT.

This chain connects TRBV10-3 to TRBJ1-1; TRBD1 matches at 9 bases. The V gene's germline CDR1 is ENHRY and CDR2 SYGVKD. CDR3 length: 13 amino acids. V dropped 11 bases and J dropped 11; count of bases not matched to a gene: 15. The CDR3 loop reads CASRGTNRGRAFF. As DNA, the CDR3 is TGTGCCTCTAGAGGGACGAACAGGGGGCGGGCTTTCTTT.

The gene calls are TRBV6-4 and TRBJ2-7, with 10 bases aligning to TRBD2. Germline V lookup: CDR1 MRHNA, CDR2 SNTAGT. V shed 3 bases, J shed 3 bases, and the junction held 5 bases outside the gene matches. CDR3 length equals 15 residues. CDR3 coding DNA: TGTGCCAGCAGTGAAGAAGCGGGAGGGCTCTACGAGCAGTACTTC. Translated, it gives CASSEEAGGLYEQYF.

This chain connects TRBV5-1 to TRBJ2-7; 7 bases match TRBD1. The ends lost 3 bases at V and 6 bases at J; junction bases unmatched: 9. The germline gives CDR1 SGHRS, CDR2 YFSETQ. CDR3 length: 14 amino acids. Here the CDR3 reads CASSSGTEYAEQYF. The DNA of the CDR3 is TGCGCCAGCAGCTCCGGGACAGAGTATGCCGAGCAGTACTTC. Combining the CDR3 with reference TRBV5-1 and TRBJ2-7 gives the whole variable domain KAGVTQTPRYLIKTRGQQVTLSCSPISGHRSVSWYQQTPGQGLQFLFEYFSETQRNKGNFPGRFSGRQFSNSRSEMNVSTLELGDSALYLCASSSGTEYAEQYFGPGTRLTVT.

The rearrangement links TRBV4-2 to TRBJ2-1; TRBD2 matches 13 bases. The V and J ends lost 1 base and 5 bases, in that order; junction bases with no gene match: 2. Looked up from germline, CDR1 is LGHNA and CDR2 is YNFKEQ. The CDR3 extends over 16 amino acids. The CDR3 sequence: CASSQGGLAGDNEQFF. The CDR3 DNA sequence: TGTGCCAGCAGCCAAGGCGGACTAGCGGGGGACAATGAGCAGTTCTTC.

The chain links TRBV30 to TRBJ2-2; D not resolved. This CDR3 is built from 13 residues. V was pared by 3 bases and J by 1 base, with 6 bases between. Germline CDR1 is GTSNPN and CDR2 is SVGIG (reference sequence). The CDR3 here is CAWRGGNTGELFF. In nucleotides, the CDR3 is TGTGCCTGGAGAGGCGGGAACACCGGGGAGCTGTTTTTT.

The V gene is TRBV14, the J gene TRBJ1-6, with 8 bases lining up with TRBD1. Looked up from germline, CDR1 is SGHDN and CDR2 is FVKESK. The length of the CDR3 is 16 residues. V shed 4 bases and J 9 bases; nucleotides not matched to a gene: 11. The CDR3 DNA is TGTGCCAGCAGCCCTGATGTCGGACAGGGACGTTCACCCCTCCACTTT. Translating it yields CASSPDVGQGRSPLHF.

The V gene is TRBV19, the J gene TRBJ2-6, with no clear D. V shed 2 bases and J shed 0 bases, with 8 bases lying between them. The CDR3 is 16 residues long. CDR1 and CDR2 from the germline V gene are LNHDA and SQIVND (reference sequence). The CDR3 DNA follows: TGTGCCAGTAGTATATCAGCTAGCTCTGGGGCCAACGTCCTGACTTTC. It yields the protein CASSISASSGANVLTF. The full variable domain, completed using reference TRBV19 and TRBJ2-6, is DGGITQSPKYLFRKEGQNVTLSCEQNLNHDAMYWYRQDPGQGLRLIYYSQIVNDFQKGDIAEGYSVSREKKESFPLTVTSAQKNPTAFYLCASSISASSGANVLTFGAGSRLTVL.